These 29 T cell receptor beta chains originate from one sample sequenced in a study of identical twins. TCRdb fed the 5' RACE reads into MiXCR, producing one record per CDR3 protein. The sample yields 1.5 million to 2 million distinct CDR3 sequences, about 32% seen once. Sequencing was done on a sample of cord blood. The receptors shown here come from a newborn girl in good health.

This clonotype was picked up a small number of times. This chain joins TRBV25-1 and TRBJ1-5, with TRBD1 as a possible D gene (5 bases). Trimming removed 1 base at V and 4 bases at J, with 11 bases between. The CDR3 runs to 15 residues. Germline values: CDR1 MGHDK, CDR2 SYGVNS. CDR3 sequence (DNA): TGTGCCAGCAGTGAATTAGGGGATGGTAATCAGCCCCAGCATTTT. It codes for CASSELGDGNQPQHF.

This clonotype appeared a few times. The chain recombines TRBV7-2 with TRBJ1-2; TRBD1 aligns across 7 bases. The CDR3 totals 15 residues. Losses at the gene ends were 3 bases for V and 6 bases for J; bases not matched to a gene: 10. CDR1 and CDR2 from the germline V gene are SGHTA and FQGNSA. As DNA, the CDR3 is TGTGCCAGCAGCTTGGCCCAGGGGGGTCGAGATGGCTACACCTTC. It encodes CASSLAQGGRDGYTF.

In the case of this clonotype: One junction end does not reproduce the germline sequence, and a read error may be involved. The chain joins TRBV20-1 to TRBJ2-1; D might be TRBD2 (5 bases). The germline gives CDR1 DFQATT, CDR2 SNEGSKA (reference sequence). CDR3 size: 14 residues. In DNA, the CDR3 is TGCAGTGCTAGTTACAGCGGAACCTACAATGAGCAGCTCTTC. This gives the protein CSASYSGTYNEQLF.

This clonotype was seen more than once but under ten times. The J gene is TRBJ2-7, the V gene TRBV28; 7 bases match TRBD2. Germline loops: CDR1 MDHEN, CDR2 SYDVKM. Trimming removed 3 bases from V and 2 bases from J; junction bases left unmatched: 7. The CDR3 runs to 15 residues. The CDR3 reads CASSFIGGRAYEQYF. The CDR3 nucleotides read TGTGCCAGCAGTTTTATAGGTGGGAGGGCCTACGAGCAGTACTTC.

This clonotype was recorded a few times. The chain carries TRBV28 and TRBJ2-3, with 7 bases identical to TRBD1. Germline V lookup: CDR1 MDHEN, CDR2 SYDVKM. CDR3 length: 16 amino acids. V lost 3 bases to trimming and J lost 2 bases; unmatched junction nucleotides: 8. This chain's CDR3 is CASSFRDSEVTDTQYF. The DNA of the CDR3 is TGTGCCAGCAGTTTCCGGGACAGTGAAGTCACAGATACGCAGTATTTT. The full variable domain, rest sourced from reference TRBV28 and TRBJ2-3, is DVKVTQSSRYLVKRTGEKVFLECVQDMDHENMFWYRQDPGLGLRLIYFSYDVKMKEKGDIPEGYSVSREKKERFSLILESASTNQTSMYLCASSFRDSEVTDTQYFGPGTRLTVL.

The CDR3: CASRGTGGMAEKLFF. The CDR3 DNA reads TGTGCCAGCAGAGGGACAGGGGGAATGGCTGAAAAACTGTTTTTT. The chain links TRBV6-5 to TRBJ1-4; 11 nucleotides agree with TRBD1. The CDR3 spans 15 residues. V was clipped by 6 bases and J by 7 bases; unmatched bases: 7. CDR1 and CDR2 (germline): MNHEY, SVGAGI.

This rearrangement joins TRBV7-2 to TRBJ2-5, with D unresolved. V gave up 2 bases and J gave up 2 bases, with 6 bases separating them. The length of the CDR3 is 13 residues. Germline V lookup: CDR1 SGHTA, CDR2 FQGNSA. For the CDR3, the DNA is TGTGCCAGCAGCTTATGGAATCAAGAGACCCAGTACTTC. It codes for CASSLWNQETQYF.

This clonotype was counted only a few times. The chain is built from TRBV9 and TRBJ2-5; D is unresolved. Per germline, CDR1 SGDLS and CDR2 YYNGEE. The germline V and J ends were trimmed by 1 base and 5 bases, with 12 bases remaining between them. CDR3 length: 14 residues. CDR3 bases: TGTGCCAGCAGCGTACCCCCAAATCCGGAGACCCAGTACTTC. Encoded protein: CASSVPPNPETQYF.

This sequence joins TRBV4-1 and TRBJ1-5; possibly TRBD1 for D (6 bases). CDR1 is MGHRA, CDR2 YSYEKL, per germline. V lost 4 bases and J lost 0, with 13 bases in between. The CDR3 extends over 16 amino acids. The CDR3 loop reads CASSPGDTYSNQPQHF. Written as DNA, the CDR3 is TGCGCCAGCAGCCCTGGGGACACCTATAGCAATCAGCCCCAGCATTTT.

This clonotype was seen only a few times. This chain links TRBV10-3 with TRBJ2-7, with 7 bases lining up with TRBD2. Trimming took 2 bases from V and 2 from J; bases not matched to a gene: 9. Per germline, CDR1 ENHRY and CDR2 SYGVKD. The CDR3 length is 16 residues. CDR3 region: CAISEAITGGTYEQYF. CDR3 nucleotides: TGTGCCATCAGTGAGGCGATAACGGGAGGAACCTACGAGCAGTACTTC.

J is TRBJ1-2 and V is TRBV24-1; D gene unclear. V shed 6 bases and J shed 8 bases, with 18 bases lying between them. There are 14 residues in the CDR3. Looked up from germline, CDR1 is KGHDR and CDR2 is SFDVKD. The CDR3: CATSPGGRLGGYTF. The CDR3 DNA is TGTGCCACCAGTCCTGGCGGGCGACTTGGGGGCTACACCTTC.

There are a few counts of this clonotype. The rearrangement joins TRBV29-1 to TRBJ1-1; D is possibly TRBD1 (6 bases). CDR1 and CDR2 from the germline V gene are SQVTM and ANQGSEA. V shed 4 bases and J shed 6 bases, with 18 bases lying between them. This CDR3 is 14 amino acids long. Here the CDR3 DNA reads TGCAGCGTTGTCCCGACAGGTCAGGGCGCTGAAGCTTTCTTT. Protein product: CSVVPTGQGAEAFF.

Note on this clonotype: One end of the junction fails to match germline, which may point to a read error. V usage is TRBV28 and J usage is TRBJ1-2; D is perhaps TRBD1 (6 bases). Germline V gene lookup returns CDR1 MDHEN and CDR2 SYDVKM. This CDR3 comprises 15 residues. The CDR3 spells CASSLLGQFNYDYTF. The CDR3 DNA follows: TGTGCCAGCAGTTTATTGGGACAATTTAACTATGACTACACCTTC.

V gene TRBV5-1 combines with J gene TRBJ1-4; D is perhaps TRBD1 (6 bases). The CDR3 loop spans 15 amino acids. Trimming stripped 6 bases from V and 4 bases from J, with 16 bases between. Germline values: CDR1 SGHRS, CDR2 YFSETQ. Here the CDR3 DNA reads TGCGCCAGCAACCGCGGGGGGGCGGATAATGAAAAACTGTTTTTT. Protein sequence: CASNRGGADNEKLFF.

This chain links TRBV6-6 with TRBJ1-5; 7 nucleotides line up with TRBD1. Unmatched junction bases numbered 5, after V lost 5 bases and J lost 1 base. Germline CDR1 reads MNHNY; CDR2 reads SVGAGI (reference sequence). CDR3 length: 15 residues. CDR3 DNA sequence: TGTGCCAGCAGTACACAGGGGCGCAGCAATCAGCCCCAGCATTTT. Its protein is CASSTQGRSNQPQHF.

As regards this clonotype: Just one base apart from a much larger clone, this may be a read error. The V call is TRBV9, the J call TRBJ1-2; no clear D. The CDR3 runs 12 residues. Germline values: CDR1 SGDLS, CDR2 YYNGEE. The CDR3 DNA is TGTGCCTGCAGCGTAGAAGGGTATGGCTACACCTTC. It encodes CACSVEGYGYTF.

This clonotype has only a few counts. The chain uses TRBV7-2 and TRBJ2-3, with D perhaps being TRBD1 or TRBD2 (5 bases each). The CDR3 runs to 15 residues. Trimming shortened V by 2 bases and J by 6 bases, and 15 bases separated the two germline ends. The germline gives CDR1 SGHTA, CDR2 FQGNSA. In nucleotides, the CDR3 is TGTGCCAGCAGCTTAATCGGGGCGTGGGTGGATACGCAGTATTTT. Translated: CASSLIGAWVDTQYF.

The CDR3 region has the DNA TGTGCCAGCAGCTTGTTCCAGGGGAAGGGGTTGTACGAGCAGTACTTC. Residues: CASSLFQGKGLYEQYF. The gene calls are TRBV5-6 and TRBJ2-7; tentative D call: TRBD1 (6 bases). The V end was cut by 1 base, the J end by 4 bases, with 18 bases between. The CDR3 runs 16 residues. In germline, CDR1 is SGHDT, CDR2 YYEEEE.

This clonotype was counted a few times. The rearrangement joins TRBV28 to TRBJ2-5; D might be TRBD2 (7 bases). The CDR3 loop spans 14 amino acids. In germline, CDR1 is MDHEN, CDR2 SYDVKM. V shed 11 bases and J shed 4 bases, with 20 bases lying between them. The CDR3 loop is CAVGGGSLGETQYF. Written as DNA, the CDR3 is TGTGCCGTGGGAGGGGGATCTCTTGGAGAGACCCAGTACTTC.

The chain employs TRBV5-1 and TRBJ1-1; D call uncertain. CDR1 is SGHRS and CDR2 is YFSETQ in the germline V gene. The CDR3 has 12 residues. The V gene lost 4 bases and the J gene lost 3 bases, with 7 bases spanning the gap. The CDR3 nucleotides read TGCGCCAGCAGCCGGAGCCACACTGAAGCTTTCTTT. It yields the protein CASSRSHTEAFF.

This clonotype was seen only a few times. The junction departs from germline at one end; a sequencing error may be responsible. This sequence joins TRBV25-1 and TRBJ2-7; no definite D call. CDR1 and CDR2 (germline): MGHDK, SYGVNS. The CDR3 spans 12 residues. The CDR3 region is CARSDLPYEQYF. The CDR3 DNA reads TGTGCCAGAAGTGATCTCCCCTACGAGCAGTACTTC.

The chain uses TRBV20-1 and TRBJ1-5, with D maybe TRBD1 (5 bases). The CDR3 has 13 amino acids. Germline V gene data show CDR1 as DFQATT and CDR2 as SNEGSKA (reference sequence). The V and J ends lost 6 bases and 9 bases respectively, with 18 bases between them. CDR3: CSAGRGGSMPQHF. CDR3 nucleotide sequence: TGCAGTGCCGGGAGGGGCGGTTCAATGCCCCAGCATTTT.

The rearrangement joins TRBV19 to TRBJ2-2; D not certain. Per germline, CDR1 LNHDA and CDR2 SQIVND (reference sequence). This CDR3 spans 15 amino acids. The V gene lost 9 bases and the J gene lost 2 bases, with 16 bases spanning the gap. CDR3 in amino acids: CASMQPGLNTGELFF. DNA for the CDR3: TGTGCCAGCATGCAGCCCGGGTTAAACACCGGGGAGCTGTTTTTT.

This clonotype was seen many times. The rearrangement uses TRBV4-1 and TRBJ2-7; 8 bases line up with TRBD1. The CDR3 extends over 15 amino acids. Germline V lookup: CDR1 MGHRA, CDR2 YSYEKL. The junction had 6 bases not matched to a gene; V was cut back by 5 bases and J by 0 bases. The CDR3 protein is CASSSTGTGSYEQYF. The DNA of the CDR3 is TGCGCCAGCAGCTCAACCGGGACAGGCTCCTACGAGCAGTACTTC.

Notes on this clonotype: A junction boundary mismatches the germline segment, possibly from a read error. The chain has TRBV9 and TRBJ2-3; D possibly corresponds to TRBD2 (5 bases). Germline assignment: CDR1 SGDLS and CDR2 YYNGEE. The CDR3 length is 16 residues. The CDR3 loop reads CASSRITSHLADTRYF. CDR3 coding DNA: TGTGCCAGCAGCAGAATTACTAGTCACCTTGCCGATACGCGGTATTTT.

V and J are TRBV28 and TRBJ2-3; D not certain. This CDR3 is built from 15 residues. Trimming took off 3 bases at V and 0 bases at J, with 10 bases between the two ends. Per the germline V gene, CDR1 is MDHEN and CDR2 is SYDVKM. The DNA for the CDR3 is TGTGCCAGCAGTTTTAAGTTACTCAGCACAGATACGCAGTATTTT. Its translation is CASSFKLLSTDTQYF.

This clonotype was seen a handful of times. The rearrangement links TRBV20-1 to TRBJ2-3; 9 bases map to TRBD1. CDR3 length: 16 amino acids. From germline, CDR1 is DFQATT and CDR2 SNEGSKA (reference sequence). Trimming took 5 bases from V and 2 from J; bases not matched to a gene: 11. As DNA, the CDR3 is TGCAGTGCTCCGTCCCGGGACAGGGAATTCACAGATACGCAGTATTTT. As protein: CSAPSRDREFTDTQYF.

The rearrangement joins TRBV20-1 to TRBJ2-1; perhaps TRBD2 as D (6 bases). CDR3 length equals 13 residues. CDR1 DFQATT and CDR2 SNEGSKA come from the germline V gene (reference sequence). V was clipped by 6 bases and J by 5 bases, with 14 bases between them. The CDR3 here is CSALPLADNEQFF. The CDR3 DNA sequence: TGCAGTGCCCTGCCACTAGCAGACAATGAGCAGTTCTTC.

This rearrangement joins TRBV12-3 or TRBV12-4 to TRBJ2-7; D is ambiguous. The CDR3 is made up of 13 amino acids. The V and J ends lost 2 bases and 2 bases respectively, with 7 bases between them. The DNA of the CDR3 is TGTGCCAGCAGTTTATATTCGGCCTACGAGCAGTACTTC. Translated: CASSLYSAYEQYF.